This paragraph covers one T cell receptor (beta chain) sequence. The source of the sample is a study of blood T cell repertoires in COVID-19. Study at large: Acute-phase and convalescent COVID-19 samples originated in the United States, Italy and Spain. PBMCs, B-cell-depleted T cells, or T cells provided the cDNA or gDNA that made up the material.

In the original processing: Amplification of reference gene primers was used by the study to estimate nucleated cell counts. Generated by immunoSEQ multiplex PCR, the TCRdb table keeps only in-frame clones and is missing some. V, J and clone size are those of that table, while D and trimming were read from the DNA. The table shows about 240,000 clones, with roughly 76% occurring only once. This CDR3 region has 15 residues. With V trimmed by 6 bases and J by 2 bases, 7 bases remained unmatched. Germline CDR1 reads SGHTA; CDR2 reads FQGTGA. This chain uses TRBV7-3 with TRBJ2-3, with 8 bases identical to TRBD2. The receptor comes from a woman of 80 years or more with COVID-19, enrolled during active disease. Sequenced sample: peripheral blood. CDR3 in DNA: TGTGCCAGCAGTCCTACTAGCGGAAACACAGATACGCAGTATTTT. Translating gives CASSPTSGNTDTQYF.